Following are 18 T cell receptor beta chains from one sample sequenced in a study of T cells in women clearing cervical HPV infection. The repertoire was sequenced with immunoSEQ multiplex PCR; TCRdb's copy has only in-frame clones and lacks some. The table counts roughly 18,000 clones; approximately 15% lies in the top ten. The source material was blood buffy coat. The receptors derive from a woman between 18 and 75 years old with a cervical HPV16 infection that either progressed to CIN3+ or cleared (not recorded which).

Concerning this clone: The read ends 3 residues early relative to the CDR3; the germline J gene fills the gap. The rearrangement joins TRBV10-2 to TRBJ1-5; TRBD1 aligns across 7 bases. This CDR3 has 13 residues. V gave up 6 bases and J gave up 7 bases; unmatched junction bases: 6. CDR1 and CDR2 (germline): WSHSY, SAAADI. Here the CDR3 reads CASSTGVEQPQHF. The sequenced CDR3 bases are TGCGCCAGCAGCACAGGGGTGGAACAGCCC.

On this clone itself: The read terminates 3 residues before the CDR3 end, so the remaining end is supplied by the germline J gene. The rearrangement uses TRBV5-1 and TRBJ2-1; a weak D match, TRBD2 (6 bases). The CDR3 loop spans 16 amino acids. V lost 3 bases to trimming and J lost 3 bases, with 16 bases between them. Germline CDR1 and CDR2: SGHRS and YFSETQ. CDR3 bases read: TGCGCCAGCAGCTCAACGATAGCGGATCTCTACAATGAG. Its translation is CASSSTIADLYNE. The full CDR3 sequence reads CASSSTIADLYNEQFF.

As concerns this clone: The read terminates 3 residues ahead of where the CDR3 ends, so the germline J gene completes it. The rearrangement uses TRBV6-2 or TRBV6-3 and TRBJ1-2, with D maybe TRBD1 (6 bases). The germline V gene has CDR1 MNHEY and CDR2 SVGEGT. The CDR3 is 17 amino acids. CDR3 region: CASSFVGAGVLSYDYTF. The CDR3 DNA, read in part, is TGTGCCAGCAGTTTTGTTGGCGCAGGGGTGTTATCCTACGAC.

As concerns this clone: Read coverage stops 3 residues before the CDR3 terminus; the germline J gene supplies the remainder. This chain uses TRBV5-1 with TRBJ1-3; 11 bases agree with TRBD1. CDR3 size: 17 residues. V lost 1 base, J lost 2 bases, and 5 bases stayed unmatched. From germline, CDR1 is SGHRS and CDR2 YFSETQ. The CDR3: CASSLWTGGAAGNTIYF. The DNA read from the CDR3 is TGCGCCAGCAGCTTGTGGACAGGGGGCGCGGCTGGAAACACC.

The CDR3 sequence is CASSSGKRGSRTDTQYF. The sequenced part of the CDR3 DNA is TGTGCCAGCAGTTCGGGCAAGCGGGGAAGTCGCACAGATACG. The chain uses TRBV6-2 or TRBV6-3 and TRBJ2-3, with 7 nucleotides matching TRBD2. The DNA ends 3 residues before the CDR3 does, and the rest of the CDR3 is filled in from the germline J gene. Germline loops: CDR1 MNHEY, CDR2 SVGEGT. The CDR3 is 17 amino acids. J was trimmed by 1 base and V by 4 bases; bases with no gene match: 11.

As concerns this clone: The sequenced fragment ends 3 residues before the CDR3 boundary, so the rest is inferred from the germline J gene. This chain joins TRBV20-1 and TRBJ2-3, with D unclear. Germline V CDR1 and CDR2: DFQATT, SNEGSKA (reference sequence). The V end lost 6 bases, the J end lost 4 bases, and 14 bases lay between the germline ends. The CDR3 spans 13 residues. CDR3 protein: CSAPPPLSDTQYF. The sequenced CDR3 bases are TGCAGTGCCCCTCCCCCACTTTCAGATACG.

On this clone itself: The CDR3 end is not reached by the read, which stops 3 residues before it; the germline J gene fills it in. The rearrangement uses TRBV20-1 and TRBJ2-1; 8 bases are shared with TRBD2. CDR1 is DFQATT and CDR2 is SNEGSKA in the germline V gene (reference sequence). CDR3 length: 13 amino acids. V was clipped by 2 bases and J by 9 bases; unmatched bases: 6. CDR3 residues: CSARTTSGGEQFF. CDR3 DNA (partial): TGCAGTGCTAGAACTACTAGCGGCGGTGAG.

The CDR3 DNA, read in part, is TGCAGTGCTAGTTTGGTACGGGGAAGCGAG. It translates to CSASLVRGSE. The whole CDR3 sequence is CSASLVRGSEQYF. The rearrangement uses TRBV20-1 and TRBJ2-7; TRBD2 is a possible D gene (5 bases). The read finishes 3 residues shy of the CDR3 end, and the germline J gene is used to complete it. The germline gives CDR1 DFQATT, CDR2 SNEGSKA (reference sequence). CDR3 size: 13 residues. With 3 bases removed from V and 6 bases from J, the gap between germline ends came to 15 bases.

About this clone itself: The CDR3 goes on 3 residues after the read ends, and that part is filled in from the germline J gene. The chain couples TRBV19 to TRBJ2-5; 11 bases agree with TRBD1. After removal of 7 bases from V and 6 bases from J, the junction contained 7 bases not matched to a gene. This CDR3 spans 14 amino acids. CDR1 is LNHDA and CDR2 is SQIVND in the germline V gene (reference sequence). CDR3 sequence: CASTGTGGGKTQYF. The part of the CDR3 DNA that was read is TGTGCCAGTACGGGGACAGGGGGGGGAAAGACC. The full variable domain, its missing parts supplied by reference TRBV19 and TRBJ2-5, is DGGITQSPKYLFRKEGQNVTLSCEQNLNHDAMYWYRQDPGQGLRLIYYSQIVNDFQKGDIAEGYSVSREKKESFPLTVTSAQKNPTAFYLCASTGTGGGKTQYFGPGTRLLVL.

As to this clone: The sequenced fragment ends 3 residues before the CDR3 boundary, so the rest is inferred from the germline J gene. The rearrangement links TRBV18 to TRBJ1-1; D possibly corresponds to TRBD1 (5 bases). This CDR3 spans 14 amino acids. Germline loops: CDR1 KGHSH, CDR2 LQKENI. The CDR3 protein is CASSPPGVDNEAFF. The CDR3 DNA, read in part, is TGTGCCAGCTCCCCTCCGGGAGTGGACAATGAG.

This CDR3 is CASTRTEANYGYTF. CDR3 DNA (partial): TGTGCCAGCACTCGGACAGAAGCGAACTATGGC. V is TRBV2 and J is TRBJ1-2, with a weak D call TRBD1 (6 bases). The read terminates 3 residues ahead of where the CDR3 ends, so the germline J gene completes it. This CDR3 spans 14 amino acids. Trimming shortened V by 7 bases and J by 2 bases, and 14 bases separated the two germline ends. CDR1 is SNHLY and CDR2 is FYNNEI in the germline V gene.

As regards this clone: Sequencing ends 3 residues short of the CDR3 end; the germline J gene provides the rest. The chain links TRBV29-1 to TRBJ1-5; D not certain. V was trimmed by 4 bases and J by 8 bases, leaving 6 bases between them. The germline V gene encodes CDR1 SQVTM and CDR2 ANQGSEA. This CDR3 contains 10 residues. CDR3 amino acids: CSVGSEPQHF. Partial CDR3 DNA: TGCAGCGTTGGATCGGAGCCC.

Concerning this clone itself: Read coverage stops 3 residues before the CDR3 terminus; the germline J gene supplies the remainder. The V gene is TRBV6-1, the J gene TRBJ1-1; 7 bases map to TRBD1. V lost 4 bases to trimming and J lost 1 base; unmatched junction nucleotides: 3. The CDR3 consists of 14 residues. The germline V gene has CDR1 MNHNS and CDR2 SASEGT. The CDR3 reads CASSAGTANTEAFF. CDR3 DNA, as far as it was read: TGTGCCAGCAGTGCCGGGACAGCGAACACTGAA.

As regards this clone: Read data end 3 residues before the CDR3 end; the end is taken from the germline J gene. V and J are TRBV7-8 and TRBJ2-5, with D possibly TRBD2 on 6 matching bases. This CDR3 is built from 15 residues. Trimming stripped 6 bases from V and 2 bases from J, with 16 bases between. Germline V gene data show CDR1 as SGHVS and CDR2 as FQNEAQ. The CDR3 DNA, read in part, is TGTGCCAGCAGGGTGGCTAGCGTTTTGCAAGAGACC. Translated, it gives CASRVASVLQET. The full CDR3 protein is CASRVASVLQETQYF.

Notes on this clone: The observed sequence ends 3 residues before the CDR3 terminus, with the missing tail filled in from the germline J gene. Other nucleotide sequences in the sample specify the same CDR3. The chain employs TRBV18 and TRBJ2-5; no reliable D call. Germline V CDR1 and CDR2: KGHSH, LQKENI. Deletions cut 0 bases from V and 1 base from J, with 6 bases between. The CDR3 runs to 14 residues. The CDR3 bases that were read are TGTGCCAGCTCACCACCGAGCCTCCAAGAGACC. It specifies CASSPPSLQET. The CDR3 in full is CASSPPSLQETQYF.

With regard to this clone: The CDR3 goes on 3 residues after the read ends, and that part is filled in from the germline J gene. The chain couples TRBV10-3 to TRBJ2-2, with D perhaps TRBD1 (6 bases). Germline loops: CDR1 ENHRY, CDR2 SYGVKD. This CDR3 comprises 16 residues. V was pared by 4 bases and J by 5 bases, with 17 bases between. The part of the CDR3 DNA that was read is TGTGCCATCAGTGCTCACCAGGGGAGTCGGACCGGGGAG. Amino acids: CAISAHQGSRTGE. The full-length CDR3 reads as CAISAHQGSRTGELFF.

As for this clone: The read stops 3 residues short of the end of the CDR3; the missing end is completed from the germline J gene. The V call is TRBV5-1, the J call TRBJ2-5; 10 nucleotides align to TRBD2. After removal of 4 bases from V and 7 bases from J, the junction contained 4 bases not matched to a gene. Germline-derived CDR1 and CDR2 are SGHRS and YFSETQ. CDR3 length equals 13 residues. CDR3 residues: CASSDRTSGTQYF. The DNA read from the CDR3 is TGCGCCAGCAGCGACCGGACTAGCGGGACC.

With regard to this clone: The sequenced fragment ends 3 residues before the CDR3 boundary, so the rest is inferred from the germline J gene. V gene TRBV5-6 combines with J gene TRBJ1-5; the D gene is possibly TRBD1 (5 bases). CDR1 SGHDT and CDR2 YYEEEE come from the germline V gene. Trimming left V 4 bases short and J 3 bases short, with 14 bases between. The CDR3 totals 15 residues. The CDR3 sequence: CASSLSAGLNQPQHF. The part of the CDR3 DNA that was read is TGTGCCAGCAGCCTGAGTGCGGGGCTCAATCAGCCC.